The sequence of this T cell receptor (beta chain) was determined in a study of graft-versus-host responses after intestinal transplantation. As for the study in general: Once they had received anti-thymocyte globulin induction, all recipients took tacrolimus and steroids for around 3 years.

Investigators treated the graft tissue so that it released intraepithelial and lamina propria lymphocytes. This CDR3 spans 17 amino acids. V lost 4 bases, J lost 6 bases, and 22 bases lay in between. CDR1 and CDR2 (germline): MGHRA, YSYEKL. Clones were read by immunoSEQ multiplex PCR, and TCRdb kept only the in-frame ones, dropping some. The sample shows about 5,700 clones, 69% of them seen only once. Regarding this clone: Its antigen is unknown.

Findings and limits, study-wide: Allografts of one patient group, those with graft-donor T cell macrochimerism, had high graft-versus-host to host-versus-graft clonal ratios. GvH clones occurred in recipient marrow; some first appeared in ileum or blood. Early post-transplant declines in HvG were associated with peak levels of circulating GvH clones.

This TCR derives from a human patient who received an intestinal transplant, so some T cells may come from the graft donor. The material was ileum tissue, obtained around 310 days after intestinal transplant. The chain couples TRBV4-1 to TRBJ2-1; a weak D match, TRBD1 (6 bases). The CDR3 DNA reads TGCGCCAGCAGCCCCCTAAGATCAGGGGTGGGTGCCAATGAGCAGTTCTTC. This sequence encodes CASSPLRSGVGANEQFF.